The T cell receptor (beta chain) under discussion was sequenced for a study of cytomegalovirus exposure and HLA in healthy donors. Germline loops: CDR1 MNHNY, CDR2 SVGAGI (reference sequence). Trimming left V 0 bases short and J 7 bases short, with 16 bases between. CDR3 length: 16 residues. The table came from immunoSEQ multiplex PCR; TCRdb's copy has only in-frame clones and leaves some out. The data hold about 64,000 clones, with just over 90% observed a single time. This clone was seen a single time. The specimen sequenced was PBMCs. This clonotype was obtained from a woman aged 18-30 years in good health and CMV-seronegative. V is TRBV6-6 and J is TRBJ2-4, with D unclear. This CDR3 reads CASSYSAQPARNIQYF. In DNA, the CDR3 is TGTGCCAGCAGTTACTCGGCCCAGCCCGCGAGGAACATTCAGTACTTC.